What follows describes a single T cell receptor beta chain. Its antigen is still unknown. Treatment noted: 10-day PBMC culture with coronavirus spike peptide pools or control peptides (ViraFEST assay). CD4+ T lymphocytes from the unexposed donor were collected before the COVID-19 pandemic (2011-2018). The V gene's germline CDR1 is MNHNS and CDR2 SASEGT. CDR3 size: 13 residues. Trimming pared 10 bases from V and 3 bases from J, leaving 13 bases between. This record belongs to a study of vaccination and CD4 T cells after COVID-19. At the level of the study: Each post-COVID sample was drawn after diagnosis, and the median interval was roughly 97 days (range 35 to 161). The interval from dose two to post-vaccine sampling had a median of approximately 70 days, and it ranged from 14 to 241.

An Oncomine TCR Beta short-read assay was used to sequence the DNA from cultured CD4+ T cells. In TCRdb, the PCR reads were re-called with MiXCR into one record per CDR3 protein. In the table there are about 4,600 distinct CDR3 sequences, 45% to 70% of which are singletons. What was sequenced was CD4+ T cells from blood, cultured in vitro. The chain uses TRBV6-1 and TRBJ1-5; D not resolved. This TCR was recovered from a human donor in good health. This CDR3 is CATLRDPNQPQHF. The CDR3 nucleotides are TGTGCCACCCTGAGGGATCCCAATCAGCCCCAGCATTTT.